This is a list of T cell receptor beta chains from one sample in a study of cytotoxic CD8 clonotypes in ibrutinib-treated CLL. Clones were read by immunoSEQ multiplex PCR, and TCRdb kept only the in-frame ones, dropping some. The sample records about 200,000 clones, around 72% being singletons. Sample: PBMCs, taken after 24 months of ibrutinib treatment. The origin of the receptors is a human donor with chronic lymphocytic leukemia. Both conserved end residues are part of each CDR3. Each record gives: V gene, clone size, J gene, D gene, CDR3 protein, CDR3 DNA. The D gene is left open where the match is weak. Some rows mark clone size as missing; the rest say once, few, many or name a class of expanded clone.

TRBV4-1	NA	TRBJ2-7	TRBD2	CASSQKITIREGNHYEQYF	TGCGCCAGCAGCCAAAAGATAACAATACGGGAGGGAAACCACTACGAGCAGTACTTC
TRBV10-3	NA	TRBJ2-3	TRBD2	CAISYELAADTQYF	TGTGCCATCAGTTATGAACTAGCGGCAGATACGCAGTATTTT
TRBV11-2	NA	TRBJ2-2	NA	CASSPLQGGELFF	TGTGCCAGCAGCCCGTTACAGGGTGGGGAGCTGTTTTTT
TRBV28	NA	TRBJ1-5	TRBD1	CASSLTGGYQPQHF	TGTGCCAGCAGTTTAACAGGGGGGTATCAGCCCCAGCATTTT
TRBV15	NA	TRBJ2-5	NA	CATSRGGSRETQYF	TGTGCCACCAGCAGAGGGGGGTCGCGGGAGACCCAGTACTTC
TRBV30	few	TRBJ1-1	NA	CAWSRGQFMNTEAFF	TGTGCCTGGAGTCGCGGACAGTTCATGAACACTGAAGCTTTCTTT
TRBV27	NA	TRBJ2-1	TRBD2	CASSLVGAAGGWKNNEQFF	TGTGCCAGCAGTTTGGTGGGGGCCGCGGGAGGGTGGAAAAACAATGAGCAGTTCTTC
TRBV27	NA	TRBJ1-6	TRBD1	CASSPRTGGSYNSPLHF	TGTGCCAGCAGTCCCCGGACAGGAGGTTCCTATAATTCACCCCTCCACTTT
TRBV12-5	NA	TRBJ2-3	TRBD2	CASGDLWASGTGDTQYF	TGTGCTAGTGGTGACCTGTGGGCTAGCGGGACGGGAGATACGCAGTATTTT
TRBV7-9	NA	TRBJ1-2	NA	CASSSQGNYGYTF	TGTGCCAGCAGCTCTCAGGGGAACTATGGCTACACCTTC
TRBV9	NA	TRBJ1-2	NA	CASSPKRQDTYGYTF	TGTGCCAGCAGCCCGAAACGACAGGATACCTATGGCTACACCTTC
TRBV27	NA	TRBJ1-2	NA	CASSPTFRGLNYGYTF	TGTGCCAGCAGTCCCACGTTTCGCGGACTTAACTATGGCTACACCTTC
TRBV28	NA	TRBJ2-3	TRBD2	CASSRDGLAGDTQYF	TGTGCCAGCAGCCGAGACGGACTAGCGGGAGATACGCAGTATTTT
TRBV12-5	few	TRBJ2-4	NA	CASGPGNIQYF	TGTGCTAGTGGTCCTGGGAACATTCAGTACTTC
TRBV19	NA	TRBJ2-6	NA	CASRTALSGANVLTF	TGTGCCAGTAGGACAGCCCTCTCTGGGGCCAACGTCCTGACTTTC
TRBV19	once	TRBJ2-7	NA	CASSMGINYEQYF	TGTGCCAGTAGTATGGGCATTAACTACGAGCAGTACTTC
TRBV11-2	NA	TRBJ2-7	NA	CASSLGSGYEQYF	TGTGCCAGCAGCTTAGGGTCAGGGTACGAGCAGTACTTC
TRBV11-2	NA	TRBJ2-7	TRBD1	CASSLAGTGSYEQYF	TGTGCCAGCAGCTTAGCGGGGACAGGGTCCTACGAGCAGTACTTC
TRBV27	NA	TRBJ1-2	NA	CASSFRTHSGYTF	TGTGCCAGCAGTTTTAGGACCCACAGTGGCTACACCTTC
TRBV30	few	TRBJ2-2	NA	CAWILSGELFF	TGTGCCTGGATCCTAAGTGGGGAGCTGTTTTTT
TRBV29-1	NA	TRBJ2-5	NA	CSERTSQETQYF	TGCAGCGAACGGACAAGCCAAGAGACCCAGTACTTC
TRBV29-1	few	TRBJ2-5	NA	CSVENGETQYF	TGCAGCGTTGAAAACGGGGAGACCCAGTACTTC
TRBV4-1	NA	TRBJ2-7	NA	CASSQVSGGEQYF	TGCGCCAGCAGCCAAGTTTCCGGGGGCGAGCAGTACTTC
TRBV19	NA	TRBJ1-5	NA	CASMGGANSNQPQHF	TGTGCCAGTATGGGGGGTGCCAATAGCAATCAGCCCCAGCATTTT
TRBV7-2	NA	TRBJ2-7	NA	CASSSGTSYGYEQYF	TGTGCCAGCAGCTCCGGAACGTCTTACGGGTACGAGCAGTACTTC
TRBV18	few	TRBJ2-1	NA	CASSLQDSYNEQFF	TGTGCCAGCTCCCTCCAGGACTCTTACAATGAGCAGTTCTTC
TRBV4-3	NA	TRBJ2-7	NA	CASSQDNVGQSEQYF	TGCGCCAGCAGCCAAGATAACGTTGGCCAGTCCGAGCAGTACTTC
TRBV10-3	NA	TRBJ2-6	NA	CAISEEEVSGANVLTF	TGTGCCATCAGTGAGGAGGAGGTCTCTGGGGCCAACGTCCTGACTTTC
TRBV6-6	few	TRBJ1-1	NA	CASSTPTGSEAFF	TGTGCCAGCAGTACGCCGACAGGATCTGAAGCTTTCTTT
TRBV27	NA	TRBJ1-1	NA	CASSLSSYEEAFF	TGTGCCAGCAGTTTATCCAGCTACGAAGAAGCTTTCTTT
TRBV21-1	NA	TRBJ2-7	NA	CASSKGETGPYEQYF	TGTGCCAGCAGCAAAGGGGAGACAGGGCCCTACGAGCAGTACTTC
TRBV9	NA	TRBJ1-3	NA	CASSVDPSGNTIYF	TGTGCCAGCAGCGTAGACCCCTCTGGAAACACCATATATTTT
TRBV5-1	NA	TRBJ2-1	NA	CASSLNRAYNEQFF	TGCGCCAGCAGCTTGAACAGGGCATACAATGAGCAGTTCTTC
TRBV4-3	NA	TRBJ2-2	NA	CASSQLGRAAGELFF	TGCGCCAGCAGCCAATTGGGAAGGGCAGCCGGGGAGCTGTTTTTT
TRBV4-2	NA	TRBJ2-2	TRBD2	CASSQRLAGDVGELFF	TGTGCCAGCAGCCAACGACTAGCGGGAGATGTCGGGGAGCTGTTTTTT
TRBV7-2	few	TRBJ2-7	TRBD2	CASSLVSGRVYEQYF	TGTGCCAGCAGCTTAGTAAGCGGGAGGGTGTACGAGCAGTACTTC
TRBV27	NA	TRBJ1-2	NA	CASSPGSWGYGYTF	TGTGCCAGCAGCCCAGGGAGTTGGGGGTATGGCTACACCTTC
TRBV29-1	NA	TRBJ2-1	TRBD2	CSVEEINSGRAEYEQFF	TGCAGCGTTGAAGAGATCAATAGCGGGAGGGCCGAGTATGAGCAGTTCTTC
TRBV25-1	NA	TRBJ1-4	NA	CASSAPSRGLNEKLFF	TGTGCCAGCAGTGCCCCCTCCAGGGGTCTAAATGAAAAACTGTTTTTT
TRBV30	once	TRBJ2-5	NA	CAWSRGVRETQYF	TGTGCCTGGAGTAGGGGGGTCCGAGAGACCCAGTACTTC
TRBV18	NA	TRBJ2-1	TRBD2	CASSPPTSGDYNEQFF	TGTGCCAGCTCACCACCTACTAGCGGAGACTACAATGAGCAGTTCTTC
TRBV10-1	NA	TRBJ2-6	NA	CASSWQTAQSRANVLTF	TGCGCCAGCAGTTGGCAAACCGCACAAAGTCGGGCCAACGTCCTGACTTTC
TRBV15	once	TRBJ1-5	TRBD1	CATSGQGGNQPQHF	TGTGCCACCAGCGGACAGGGTGGGAATCAGCCCCAGCATTTT
TRBV18	NA	TRBJ2-1	TRBD1	CASSPAGTGFLAYNEQFF	TGTGCCAGCTCACCAGCAGGGACAGGGTTTTTAGCCTACAATGAGCAGTTCTTC